This TCR beta chain comes out of a study of identical twins. Overall study results and limits: It was cross-sectional statistical analysis, not following the same donors, that the conclusions relied on.

Per the germline V gene, CDR1 is SGHAT and CDR2 is FQNNGV. This CDR3 spans 18 amino acids. Trimming removed 4 bases from V and 7 bases from J; junction bases left unmatched: 17. About this clonotype itself: Its antigen is still unknown.

Each CDR3 protein is one row after TCRdb ran MiXCR on the 5' RACE reads. This sample yields 600,000 to 800,000 distinct CDR3 sequences, of which approximately 22% are seen a single time; more than 4% belongs to the top ten. These data were also filed under a second study, of T cells expressing NK-cell markers. That source notes: Eight donors were sequenced, of whom seven were HCMV-seropositive, while the remaining one was HCMV-seronegative.

The V call is TRBV11-2, the J call TRBJ2-7, with 12 nucleotides matching TRBD2. This TCR was recovered from a woman in her late teens or twenties in good health. Source material: PBMCs. The CDR3 sequence is CASSWAPHRLAGAGEQYF. The CDR3, as DNA: TGTGCCAGCAGCTGGGCCCCCCATCGACTAGCGGGAGCGGGAGAGCAGTACTTC.